This TCR beta chain came from a study of T cells expressing NK-cell markers. With the 5' RACE reads reprocessed, TCRdb shows one record per CDR3 protein and no DNA. This specimen shows 200,000 to 300,000 distinct CDR3 sequences; the ten leading clones hold more than 3.5%. The origin of this receptor is a woman aged 18 to 69 in good health. Sequenced material: blood T cells: a sorted CD56 or NKG2C T cell subset, CD4+ or CD8+ T cells, or bulk PBMC T cells (not recorded which).

The CDR3 reads CASSSGGHGDRASNQPQHF. This sequence joins TRBV23-1 and TRBJ1-5; the TRBD1 assignment by TCRdb is unverifiable without DNA. TRBV23-1 is placed among ORFs of uncertain function. This CDR3 region has 19 residues.